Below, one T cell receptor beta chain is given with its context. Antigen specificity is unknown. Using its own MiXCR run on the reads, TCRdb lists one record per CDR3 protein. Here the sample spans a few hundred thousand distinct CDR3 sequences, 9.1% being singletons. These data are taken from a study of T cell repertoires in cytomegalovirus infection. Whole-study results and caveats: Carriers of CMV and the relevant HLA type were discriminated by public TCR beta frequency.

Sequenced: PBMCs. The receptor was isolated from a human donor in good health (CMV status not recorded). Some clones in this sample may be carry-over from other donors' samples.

In DNA, the CDR3 is TGCGCCAGCAGCTTGGTACAGACCGGGGAGCTGTTTTTT. Translated, it gives CASSLVQTGELFF. This chain uses TRBV5-1 with TRBJ2-2, with D unresolved. CDR1 and CDR2 from the germline V gene are SGHRS and YFSETQ. The ends were cut back, 0 bases at V and 5 bases at J, with 5 bases in the middle. The length of the CDR3 is 13 residues.